Following are 24 T cell receptor beta chains from one sample sequenced in a study of neurological immune-mediated disorders. One entry per CDR3 protein results from TCRdb running MiXCR on the 5' RACE reads. The sample has tens of thousands of distinct CDR3 sequences; around 3.5% are singletons. The specimen sequenced was PBMCs. The receptor source for this set is a man aged 35-49 years with multiple sclerosis.

This clonotype was detected ten times or more. This CDR3 reads CASSKSGATEAFF. The CDR3 DNA is TGTGCCAGCAGCAAATCAGGGGCCACTGAAGCTTTCTTT. The chain carries TRBV7-9 and TRBJ1-1; tentatively, D is TRBD1 (6 bases). Trimming removed 5 bases at V and 4 bases at J, with 11 bases between. The CDR3 is made up of 13 amino acids. Germline assignment: CDR1 SEHNR and CDR2 FQNEAQ (reference sequence).

This clonotype was seen many times. The gene calls are TRBV3-1 and TRBJ2-5, with a possible D match to TRBD2 (6 bases). In germline, CDR1 is LGHDT, CDR2 YNNKEL (reference sequence). V lost 2 bases and J lost 4, with 14 bases in between. The CDR3 sequence is 15 residues long. CDR3 sequence (DNA): TGTGCCAGCAGCCAAACCGGGGGAGGAGGAGAGACCCAGTACTTC. Translated: CASSQTGGGGETQYF.

This clonotype was found many times. This chain connects TRBV5-6 to TRBJ1-2, with D possibly being TRBD1 (6 bases). CDR3 size: 14 residues. The germline gives CDR1 SGHDT, CDR2 YYEEEE. V shed 5 bases and J shed 4 bases, with 15 bases lying between them. CDR3 bases: TGTGCCAGCAGGGCTTGGGGGCGAAGCTATGGCTACACCTTC. It encodes CASRAWGRSYGYTF.

This clonotype was observed at least ten times. At one end the junction does not follow the germline gene, possibly because of a read error. The V gene is TRBV18, the J gene TRBJ1-5, with D uncertain. CDR1 is KGHSH and CDR2 is LQKENI in the germline V gene. The CDR3 sequence is 17 residues long. The CDR3 spells CASSTQLETRGNQPQNF. The DNA of the CDR3 is TGTGCCAGCTCCACGCAACTGGAGACTCGAGGCAATCAGCCCCAGAATTTT.

This clonotype was detected many times. A read error may be the cause here, since a much bigger clone is one base away. The chain links TRBV5-1 to TRBJ1-6; no clear D. The CDR3 loop spans 15 amino acids. CDR1 is SGHRS, CDR2 YFSETQ, per germline. The germline V and J ends were trimmed by 4 bases and 7 bases, with 15 bases remaining between them. CDR3 region: CASSPDGKGNSPLHF. CDR3 nucleotides: TGCGCCAGCAGCCCTGACGGCAAGGGAAATTCACCCCTCCACTTT.

This clonotype was seen ten or more times. Here the CDR3 DNA reads TGTGCCACCCGCAGGGGCGGCCCCTACGAGCAGTACTTC. Translating gives CATRRGGPYEQYF. The chain is built from TRBV6-5 and TRBJ2-7; D is perhaps TRBD1 (6 bases). Germline V gene sequence: CDR1 MNHEY, CDR2 SVGAGI. The ends were cut back, 10 bases at V and 2 bases at J, with 15 bases in the middle. CDR3 size: 13 residues.

This clonotype was counted at least ten times. The V call is TRBV24-1, the J call TRBJ2-5, with D perhaps TRBD1 (5 bases). Germline V gene data show CDR1 as KGHDR and CDR2 as SFDVKD. There are 15 residues in the CDR3. V was clipped by 3 bases and J by 3 bases, with 13 bases between them. The CDR3 loop is CATSDQGKGKETQYF. The CDR3 DNA reads as TGTGCCACCAGTGATCAGGGAAAGGGAAAAGAGACCCAGTACTTC.

This clonotype was counted ten times or more. The chain is built from TRBV6-6 and TRBJ1-1; D possibly corresponds to TRBD1 (5 bases). The germline gives CDR1 MNHNY, CDR2 SVGAGI (reference sequence). This CDR3 comprises 15 residues. Trimming took off 0 bases at V and 5 bases at J, with 13 bases between the two ends. CDR3: CASSYSERGGTEAFF. CDR3 bases: TGTGCCAGCAGTTACTCAGAAAGGGGTGGAACTGAAGCTTTCTTT.

This clonotype was observed many times. The chain links TRBV7-3 to TRBJ2-6, with unresolved D. V was shortened by 5 bases and J by 0 bases, with 11 bases between the two germline ends. There are 16 residues in the CDR3. Per the germline V gene, CDR1 is SGHTA and CDR2 is FQGTGA. CDR3 loop: CASSGSRSSGANVLTF. In nucleotides, the CDR3 is TGTGCCAGCAGCGGAAGCCGTTCCTCTGGGGCCAACGTCCTGACTTTC.

The sample holds many counts of this clonotype. The chain uses TRBV20-1 and TRBJ2-7, with 10 bases fitting TRBD1. V trimming: 0 bases; J trimming: 5 bases; junction bases outside the gene matches: 13. CDR1 and CDR2 (germline): DFQATT, SNEGSKA (reference sequence). This CDR3 is 17 amino acids long. The CDR3: CSARETPRQGAVNEQYF. The DNA for the CDR3 is TGCAGTGCTAGAGAGACACCCCGACAGGGGGCGGTTAACGAGCAGTACTTC.

This clonotype occurred many times. The V call is TRBV9, the J call TRBJ1-6; no clear D. Between the trimmed V and J ends, which lost 4 bases and 2 bases, there was a span of 10 bases. The length of the CDR3 is 15 residues. The germline V gene encodes CDR1 SGDLS and CDR2 YYNGEE. The CDR3 DNA sequence: TGTGCCAGCAGCAAGGACGGCGCCTATAATTCACCCCTCCACTTT. It codes for CASSKDGAYNSPLHF. Full variable domain (rest looked up from reference TRBV9 and TRBJ1-6): DSGVTQTPKHLITATGQRVTLRCSPRSGDLSVYWYQQSLDQGLQFLIQYYNGEERAKGNILERFSAQQFPDLHSELNLSSLELGDSALYFCASSKDGAYNSPLHFGNGTRLTVT.

This clonotype was seen at least ten times. The germline gene is not matched at one end of the junction; a read error may be the cause. The V call is TRBV10-3, the J call TRBJ1-1; maybe TRBD1 (5 bases). Germline V gene sequence: CDR1 ENHRY, CDR2 SYGVKD. This CDR3 spans 13 amino acids. The CDR3 protein is CAIVRGPNSEAFF. CDR3 sequence (DNA): TGTGCCATCGTGAGGGGCCCAAACAGTGAAGCTTTCTTT.

This clonotype has just a few counts. A much larger clone lies a single base off, so this may be a read error. The chain links TRBV28 to TRBJ2-7, with D tentatively TRBD1 (5 bases). V lost 3 bases, J lost 7 bases, and 16 bases lay in between. The germline CDR1 and CDR2 sequences are MDHEN and SYDVKM. The CDR3 length is 14 residues. Here the CDR3 DNA reads TGTGCCAGCAGTTTGGAGACAGCCGAGGAAGAGCAGTACTTC. It yields the protein CASSLETAEEEQYF.

This clonotype occurred many times. This sequence joins TRBV2 and TRBJ2-2; no firm D call. Germline assignment: CDR1 SNHLY and CDR2 FYNNEI. The V and J ends lost 5 bases and 1 base respectively, with 11 bases between them. The CDR3 has 15 residues. The CDR3 is CASSLYVLNTGELFF. CDR3 nucleotides: TGTGCCAGCAGTCTCTATGTACTGAACACCGGGGAGCTGTTTTTT.

This clonotype was found many times. The CDR3 DNA sequence: TGTGCCAGCAGTTTACTTAATATGAACACTGAAGCTTTCTTT. Its translation is CASSLLNMNTEAFF. J is TRBJ1-1 and V is TRBV12-3 or TRBV12-4; unclear D gene. This CDR3 comprises 14 residues. The germline V and J ends were trimmed by 2 bases and 0 bases, with 7 bases remaining between them.

This clonotype occurred many times. V and J are TRBV10-3 and TRBJ2-3; D is perhaps TRBD1 (7 bases). This CDR3 comprises 14 residues. Between the trimmed V and J ends, which lost 7 bases and 2 bases, there was a span of 13 bases. Germline CDR1 and CDR2: ENHRY and SYGVKD. CDR3 DNA sequence: TGTGCCATCAAGCCAGGGGGGCCCACAGATACGCAGTATTTT. Amino acids: CAIKPGGPTDTQYF.

This clonotype was seen a handful of times. Relative to the germline gene, one junction end is altered; a read error may explain this. The chain is built from TRBV10-3 and TRBJ2-1, with 9 bases identical to TRBD1. The germline V gene has CDR1 ENHRY and CDR2 SYGVKD. CDR3 size: 11 residues. The CDR3: CATSPGQGDVF. CDR3 coding DNA: TGTGCCACCAGCCCGGGACAGGGAGACGTCTTT.

Comment on this clonotype: A much bigger clone sits one base away, suggesting this may be a read error. The rearrangement links TRBV2 to TRBJ1-4; D is ambiguous. Germline loops: CDR1 SNHLY, CDR2 FYNNEI. Trimming shortened V by 7 bases and J by 4 bases, and 10 bases separated the two germline ends. The CDR3 contains 13 residues. CDR3 coding DNA: TGTGCCAGCACTCGGAATAGTAATGAAAAACTGTTTTTT. Translating it yields CASTRNSNEKLFF.

At least ten counts were recorded for this clonotype. The rearrangement joins TRBV11-2 to TRBJ2-3, with TRBD2 matching 8 bases. Germline CDR1 reads SGHAT; CDR2 reads FQNNGV. CDR3 length: 18 residues. The ends lost 7 bases at V and 0 bases at J; junction bases unmatched: 15. The CDR3: CASKEMGAGGTSTDTQYF. For the CDR3, the DNA is TGTGCCAGCAAAGAAATGGGGGCGGGGGGTACAAGCACAGATACGCAGTATTTT.

This clonotype was counted many times. J is TRBJ2-1 and V is TRBV3-1; 8 positions agree with TRBD1. Germline values: CDR1 LGHDT, CDR2 YNNKEL (reference sequence). V gave up 7 bases and J gave up 12 bases; unmatched junction bases: 11. The length of the CDR3 is 13 residues. The CDR3 protein is CASMGQEKGGQFF. CDR3 DNA: TGTGCCAGCATGGGACAGGAGAAGGGGGGGCAGTTCTTC.

The table lists this clonotype with many counts. The chain joins TRBV3-1 to TRBJ2-1; TRBD2 matches at 8 bases. Germline CDR1 and CDR2: LGHDT and YNNKEL (reference sequence). J gave up 2 bases and V 3 bases, and 9 bases lay outside the gene matches. This CDR3 comprises 17 residues. CDR3 protein: CASSQGSRGGPYNEQFF. In DNA form, the CDR3 reads TGTGCCAGCAGCCAGGGTTCACGGGGGGGCCCCTACAATGAGCAGTTCTTC.

At least ten counts were recorded for this clonotype. This chain uses TRBV12-3 or TRBV12-4 with TRBJ1-2, with TRBD1 matching 7 bases. Losses at the gene ends were 4 bases for V and 8 bases for J; bases not matched to a gene: 10. The CDR3 length is 14 residues. As DNA, the CDR3 is TGTGCCAGCAGTTCGACAGGGAGAGGTGGGGGCTACACCTTC. Encoded protein: CASSSTGRGGGYTF.

The table lists this clonotype with many counts. This chain links TRBV7-8 with TRBJ2-1; TRBD1 aligns across 10 bases. The CDR3 length is 16 residues. In germline, CDR1 is SGHVS, CDR2 FQNEAQ. J was trimmed by 1 base and V by 5 bases; bases with no gene match: 5. DNA for the CDR3: TGTGCCAGCAGCCGCCGGGACAGGGGTTCCTACAATGAGCAGTTCTTC. Translated, it gives CASSRRDRGSYNEQFF.

The rearrangement uses TRBV9 and TRBJ2-3; D call uncertain. Trimming removed 4 bases from V and 9 bases from J, with 9 bases in between. The CDR3 has 11 amino acids. Germline CDR1 and CDR2: SGDLS and YYNGEE. This chain's CDR3 is CASSLTATQYF. The CDR3 DNA reads TGTGCCAGCAGCCTTACTGCCACGCAGTATTTT.